The rows below give T cell receptor beta chains drawn from one sample of a study of cytomegalovirus exposure and HLA in healthy donors. Clones were read by immunoSEQ multiplex PCR, and TCRdb kept only the in-frame ones, dropping some. The data contain some 150,000 clones, 75% to 90% of them singletons. Material for sequencing was PBMCs. Receptor source: a woman between 25 and 40 years old in good health and CMV-seronegative. Both conserved end residues are part of each CDR3. The order of the fields is clone size, V gene, D gene, J gene, CDR3 protein, CDR3 DNA. A D gene is named only where the DNA matches it firmly. A clone size is listed for some rows: how often the clone was seen (once, few, many), or a class if it is expanded.

clone_size: NA
v_call: TRBV6-1
d_call: TRBD1
j_call: TRBJ1-1
cdr3_aa: CASSEGQGGLGTEAFF
cdr3_nt: TGTGCCAGCAGTGAAGGGCAGGGGGGTCTCGGCACTGAAGCTTTCTTT

clone_size: NA
v_call: TRBV9
d_call: NA
j_call: TRBJ2-2
cdr3_aa: CASSVYEGELFF
cdr3_nt: TGTGCCAGCAGCGTTTATGAGGGGGAGCTGTTTTTT

clone_size: NA
v_call: TRBV6-4
d_call: TRBD2
j_call: TRBJ2-3
cdr3_aa: CASSATGGSTDTQYF
cdr3_nt: TGTGCCAGCAGTGCGACCGGGGGGTCCACAGATACGCAGTATTTT

clone_size: NA
v_call: TRBV6-6
d_call: NA
j_call: TRBJ1-4
cdr3_aa: CASSYVARSAEKLFF
cdr3_nt: TGTGCCAGCAGTTATGTTGCGAGGTCAGCTGAAAAACTGTTTTTT

clone_size: NA
v_call: TRBV30
d_call: NA
j_call: TRBJ1-2
cdr3_aa: CAFRGGQPNYGYTF
cdr3_nt: TGTGCCTTTAGAGGTGGACAGCCTAACTATGGCTACACCTTC

clone_size: NA
v_call: TRBV2
d_call: NA
j_call: TRBJ2-3
cdr3_aa: CASSNGQGARTGGTDTQYF
cdr3_nt: TGTGCCAGCAGTAACGGGCAGGGTGCCCGCACTGGTGGCACAGATACGCAGTATTTT

clone_size: NA
v_call: TRBV2
d_call: TRBD2
j_call: TRBJ2-3
cdr3_aa: CASRPGLAFADTQYF
cdr3_nt: TGTGCCAGCAGGCCGGGACTAGCGTTTGCAGATACGCAGTATTTT

clone_size: NA
v_call: TRBV6-5
d_call: TRBD1
j_call: TRBJ1-2
cdr3_aa: CASRDRGLGYTF
cdr3_nt: TGTGCCAGCAGGGACAGGGGGCTCGGCTACACCTTC

clone_size: medium-sized
v_call: TRBV10-1
d_call: NA
j_call: TRBJ1-1
cdr3_aa: CASSEPRDRRDTEAFF
cdr3_nt: TGCGCCAGCAGTGAGCCACGGGACCGGAGGGACACTGAAGCTTTCTTT

clone_size: NA
v_call: TRBV7-8
d_call: NA
j_call: TRBJ1-3
cdr3_aa: CASSLVTGNTIYF
cdr3_nt: TGTGCCAGCAGCTTAGTAACTGGAAACACCATATATTTT

clone_size: once
v_call: TRBV2
d_call: TRBD1
j_call: TRBJ1-1
cdr3_aa: CASRPGQGITEAFF
cdr3_nt: TGTGCCAGCAGGCCGGGACAGGGAATCACTGAAGCTTTCTTT

clone_size: NA
v_call: TRBV28
d_call: NA
j_call: TRBJ2-5
cdr3_aa: CASSEYRETQYF
cdr3_nt: TGTGCCAGCAGTGAATACAGGGAGACCCAGTACTTC

clone_size: NA
v_call: TRBV28
d_call: NA
j_call: TRBJ2-1
cdr3_aa: CASSSRRSSASYNEQFF
cdr3_nt: TGTGCCAGCAGTTCCCGCCGATCTAGCGCCTCCTACAATGAGCAGTTCTTC

clone_size: NA
v_call: TRBV15
d_call: NA
j_call: TRBJ2-1
cdr3_aa: CATSGGGGPLDRYNEQFF
cdr3_nt: TGTGCCACCAGCGGCGGCGGCGGCCCGCTCGACCGGTACAATGAGCAGTTCTTC

clone_size: NA
v_call: TRBV6-5
d_call: NA
j_call: TRBJ2-3
cdr3_aa: CASSISGPATDTQYF
cdr3_nt: TGTGCCAGCAGCATAAGCGGCCCAGCCACAGATACGCAGTATTTT

clone_size: NA
v_call: TRBV10-3
d_call: TRBD2
j_call: TRBJ2-3
cdr3_aa: CAISEGGGTDTQYF
cdr3_nt: TGTGCCATCAGTGAGGGGGGGGGCACAGATACGCAGTATTTT

clone_size: NA
v_call: TRBV19
d_call: NA
j_call: TRBJ1-1
cdr3_aa: CASSHRVNTEAFF
cdr3_nt: TGTGCCAGTAGCCACCGGGTTAACACTGAAGCTTTCTTT

clone_size: NA
v_call: TRBV9
d_call: NA
j_call: TRBJ2-5
cdr3_aa: CASSVDSQETQYF
cdr3_nt: TGTGCCAGCAGCGTAGACAGTCAAGAGACCCAGTACTTC

clone_size: NA
v_call: TRBV19
d_call: TRBD1
j_call: TRBJ2-4
cdr3_aa: CASADRAKNIQYF
cdr3_nt: TGTGCCAGTGCGGACAGGGCCAAAAACATTCAGTACTTC

clone_size: NA
v_call: TRBV21-1
d_call: NA
j_call: TRBJ2-7
cdr3_aa: CASSKVPRQFSSYEQYF
cdr3_nt: TGTGCCAGCAGCAAAGTTCCTAGACAGTTTAGCTCCTACGAGCAGTACTTC

clone_size: NA
v_call: TRBV25-1
d_call: TRBD1
j_call: TRBJ2-1
cdr3_aa: CASSSRQGVYNEQFF
cdr3_nt: TGTGCCAGCAGCTCACGACAGGGGGTCTACAATGAGCAGTTCTTC

clone_size: NA
v_call: TRBV7-9
d_call: TRBD1
j_call: TRBJ1-2
cdr3_aa: CSSSDRGYGYTF
cdr3_nt: TGTTCCAGCAGCGACAGGGGCTATGGCTACACCTTC

clone_size: NA
v_call: TRBV6-5
d_call: TRBD1
j_call: TRBJ2-7
cdr3_aa: CASSRGTGGHEQYF
cdr3_nt: TGTGCCAGCAGCCGAGGGACAGGGGGCCACGAGCAGTACTTC

clone_size: NA
v_call: TRBV29-1
d_call: TRBD2
j_call: TRBJ2-5
cdr3_aa: CSVVYVLAGNQETQYF
cdr3_nt: TGCAGCGTTGTATATGTCCTAGCGGGCAACCAAGAGACCCAGTACTTC

clone_size: NA
v_call: TRBV5-6
d_call: NA
j_call: TRBJ2-5
cdr3_aa: CASSLEPGSRETQYF
cdr3_nt: TGTGCCAGCAGTTTGGAGCCCGGGAGTAGAGAGACCCAGTACTTC

clone_size: NA
v_call: TRBV27
d_call: TRBD2
j_call: TRBJ2-7
cdr3_aa: CASSLPTGTSGGSSYEQYF
cdr3_nt: TGTGCCAGCAGTTTACCCACCGGGACTAGCGGGGGGTCCTCCTACGAGCAGTACTTC

clone_size: once
v_call: TRBV7-2
d_call: NA
j_call: TRBJ2-2
cdr3_aa: CASSLGLLNTGELFF
cdr3_nt: TGTGCCAGCAGCTTAGGACTATTGAACACCGGGGAGCTGTTTTTT

clone_size: once
v_call: TRBV6-5
d_call: TRBD1
j_call: TRBJ1-5
cdr3_aa: CASSRQGADNQPQHF
cdr3_nt: TGTGCCAGCAGTAGACAGGGGGCGGACAATCAGCCCCAGCATTTT

clone_size: NA
v_call: TRBV29-1
d_call: TRBD1
j_call: TRBJ1-2
cdr3_aa: CSVAQGGGYGYTF
cdr3_nt: TGCAGCGTCGCACAGGGGGGGGGCTATGGCTACACCTTC

clone_size: NA
v_call: TRBV19
d_call: TRBD1
j_call: TRBJ1-2
cdr3_aa: CANSIGGQGSLNYGYTF
cdr3_nt: TGTGCCAATAGTATAGGTGGACAGGGGTCTTTGAACTATGGCTACACCTTC

clone_size: NA
v_call: TRBV9
d_call: NA
j_call: TRBJ2-1
cdr3_aa: CASSPTSAPHNEQFF
cdr3_nt: TGTGCCAGCAGCCCCACTTCCGCTCCTCACAATGAGCAGTTCTTC